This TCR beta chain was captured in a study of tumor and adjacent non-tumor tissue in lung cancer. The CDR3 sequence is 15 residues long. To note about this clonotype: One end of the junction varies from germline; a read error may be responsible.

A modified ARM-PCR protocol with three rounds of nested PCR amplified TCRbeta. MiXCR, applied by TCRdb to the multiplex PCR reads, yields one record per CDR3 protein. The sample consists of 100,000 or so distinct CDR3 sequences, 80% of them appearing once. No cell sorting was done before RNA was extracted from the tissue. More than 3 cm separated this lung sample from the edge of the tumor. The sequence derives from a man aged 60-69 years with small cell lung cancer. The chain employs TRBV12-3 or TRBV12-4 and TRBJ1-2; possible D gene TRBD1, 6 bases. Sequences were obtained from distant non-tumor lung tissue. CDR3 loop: CASSLVAGAVYDYTF. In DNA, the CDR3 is TGTGCCAGCAGCTTAGTAGCAGGGGCGGTCTATGACTACACCTTC.